Below are 11 T cell receptor beta chains sequenced from a single sample in a study of human T cells and chemical hapten exposure. The time point was: pre-sensitization, week 0. Noted treatment: therapeutic diphenylcyclopropenone sensitization with weekly scalp DPC. TCRdb passed the RACE reads through MiXCR, listing each CDR3 protein once. Of 280,000 or so distinct CDR3 sequences detected, 7.5% to 9% appear once; the ten largest clones hold 1.2%. Sequencing was performed on whole blood, taken in connection with sensitization to the hapten diphenylcyclopropenone (DPC). The receptors derive from a man aged 18 to 29 with alopecia areata. Some clones in this sample may be carry-over from other donors' samples.

The CDR3 DNA follows: TGTGCCAGCAGTTTAAGGTACGGACAGGGGGACTATGAGCAGTTCTTC. Translation: CASSLRYGQGDYEQFF. V usage is TRBV12-3 or TRBV12-4 and J usage is TRBJ2-1; the match to TRBD1 covers 10 bases. This CDR3 has 16 amino acids. Trimming cost V 2 bases and J 8 bases; bases outside gene matches: 9.

The chain links TRBV29-1 to TRBJ2-3; 9 bases match TRBD1. The CDR3 is 14 residues long. Trimming cost V 4 bases and J 4 bases; bases outside gene matches: 6. CDR1 is SQVTM, CDR2 ANQGSEA, per germline. The CDR3 reads CSVARQGVSDTQYF. CDR3 in DNA: TGCAGCGTTGCCCGACAGGGGGTTTCAGATACGCAGTATTTT.

This clonotype turned up a few times. The chain joins TRBV9 to TRBJ1-3, with 9 positions matching TRBD1. The trim removed 0 bases at V and 3 bases at J, leaving 10 bases unmatched. The CDR3 spans 18 residues. From germline, CDR1 is SGDLS and CDR2 YYNGEE. In DNA form, the CDR3 reads TGTGCCAGCAGCGTAGCTACGGCACAGGGGGCATATGGAAACACCATATATTTT. Amino acids: CASSVATAQGAYGNTIYF.

In this sample, this clonotype turned up a few times. The rearrangement links TRBV12-3 or TRBV12-4 to TRBJ2-5, with D perhaps TRBD1 (5 bases). The CDR3 length is 13 residues. The ends were cut back, 6 bases at V and 4 bases at J, with 12 bases in the middle. The CDR3: CASRRDSRETQYF. As DNA, the CDR3 is TGTGCCAGCAGACGAGACAGCAGAGAGACCCAGTACTTC.

This clonotype has only a few counts. This chain connects TRBV7-2 to TRBJ1-1; D call uncertain. The CDR3 contains 13 residues. The V end lost 2 bases, the J end lost 6 bases, and 10 bases lay between the germline ends. Germline V CDR1 and CDR2: SGHTA, FQGNSA. CDR3 DNA: TGTGCCAGCAGCTTAACGGTGGTAGCTGAAGCTTTCTTT. It specifies CASSLTVVAEAFF.

This clonotype came up many times. The CDR3 nucleotides are TGCGCCAGCAGCCACGGACAGGGGGCGCGCGGAAAACTGTTTTTT. Amino acids: CASSHGQGARGKLFF. The chain combines TRBV4-1 with TRBJ1-4; TRBD1 matches at 11 bases. There are 15 residues in the CDR3. Germline trimming cut 3 bases from V and 10 bases from J; bases unmatched to any gene: 7. Germline loops: CDR1 MGHRA, CDR2 YSYEKL.

This clonotype was picked up a small number of times. V usage is TRBV7-8 and J usage is TRBJ2-7; D unclear. V was clipped by 0 bases and J by 4 bases, with 7 bases between them. Germline V lookup: CDR1 SGHVS, CDR2 FQNEAQ. The CDR3 is 13 residues long. CDR3 in DNA: TGTGCCAGCAGCTTAGCGCCAGCTTACGAGCAGTACGTC. Translating gives CASSLAPAYEQYV.

Ten or more counts support this clonotype. The J gene is TRBJ2-5, the V gene TRBV6-5, with 8 bases identical to TRBD1. CDR3 length: 15 amino acids. Looked up from germline, CDR1 is MNHEY and CDR2 is SVGAGI. With V trimmed by 5 bases and J by 4 bases, 9 bases remained unmatched. The CDR3 here is CASSPRKDRGETQYF. The CDR3 DNA reads as TGTGCCAGCAGTCCGCGTAAAGACAGGGGAGAGACCCAGTACTTC.

This sequence joins TRBV2 and TRBJ1-2, with D hard to call. V was pared by 6 bases and J by 7 bases, with 6 bases between. The CDR3 spans 10 residues. The germline V gene encodes CDR1 SNHLY and CDR2 FYNNEI. The CDR3 nucleotides are TGTGCCAGCAGGACGGGTGGCTACACCTTC. Translated, it gives CASRTGGYTF.

This clonotype came up many times. The chain employs TRBV4-3 and TRBJ1-4; D possibly corresponds to TRBD1 (5 bases). From germline, CDR1 is LGHNA and CDR2 YSLEER. CDR3 length: 17 amino acids. V was cut by 1 base and J by 4 bases, with 16 bases left in between. CDR3 residues: CASSQGIGTGVNEKLFF. The CDR3 DNA reads TGCGCCAGCAGCCAAGGAATCGGGACTGGGGTTAATGAAAAACTGTTTTTT.

The rearrangement uses TRBV20-1 and TRBJ1-1; D remains ambiguous. V gave up 0 bases and J gave up 1 base, with 6 bases separating them. CDR3 size: 13 residues. Germline V gives CDR1 DFQATT, CDR2 SNEGSKA (reference sequence). The CDR3 spells CSAREAWNTEAFF. The DNA of the CDR3 is TGCAGTGCTAGAGAGGCATGGAACACTGAAGCTTTCTTT.